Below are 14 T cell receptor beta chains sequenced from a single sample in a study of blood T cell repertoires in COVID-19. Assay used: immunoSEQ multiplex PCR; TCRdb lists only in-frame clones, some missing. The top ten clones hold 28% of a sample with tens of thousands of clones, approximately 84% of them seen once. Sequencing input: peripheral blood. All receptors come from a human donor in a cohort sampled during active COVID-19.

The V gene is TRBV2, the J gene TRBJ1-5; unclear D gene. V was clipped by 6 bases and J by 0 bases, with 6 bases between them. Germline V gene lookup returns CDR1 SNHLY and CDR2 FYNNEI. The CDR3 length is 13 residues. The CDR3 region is CASRRYSNQPQHF. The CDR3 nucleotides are TGTGCCAGCAGGAGATATAGCAATCAGCCCCAGCATTTT.

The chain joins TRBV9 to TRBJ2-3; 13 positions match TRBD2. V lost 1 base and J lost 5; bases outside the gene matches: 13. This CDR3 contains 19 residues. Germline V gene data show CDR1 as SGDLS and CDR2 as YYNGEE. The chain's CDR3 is CASSVQMGGGLAGKDTQYF. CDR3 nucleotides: TGTGCCAGCAGCGTACAGATGGGTGGGGGACTAGCGGGGAAAGATACGCAGTATTTT.

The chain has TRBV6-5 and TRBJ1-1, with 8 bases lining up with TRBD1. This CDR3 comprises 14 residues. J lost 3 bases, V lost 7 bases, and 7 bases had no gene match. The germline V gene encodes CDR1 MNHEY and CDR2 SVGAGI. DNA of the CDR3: TGTGCCAGCACCTTGGACAGGGATCACACTGAAGCTTTCTTT. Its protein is CASTLDRDHTEAFF.

The CDR3 bases are TGTGCCAGCAGCGCGGGACAGGTCGGGGTGGATGAGCAGTACTTC. This encodes CASSAGQVGVDEQYF. The gene calls are TRBV11-1 and TRBJ2-7; 8 bases match TRBD1. Germline lookup yields CDR1 SGHAT and CDR2 FQDESV (reference sequence). The V gene end was trimmed by 5 bases and the J gene end by 7 bases; junction bases not matched to a gene: 13. The CDR3 runs 15 residues.

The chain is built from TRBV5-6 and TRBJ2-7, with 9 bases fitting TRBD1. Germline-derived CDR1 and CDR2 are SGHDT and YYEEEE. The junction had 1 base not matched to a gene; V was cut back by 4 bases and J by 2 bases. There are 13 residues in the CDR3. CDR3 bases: TGTGCCAGCAGCGGGGACAGGGCCTACGAGCAGTACTTC. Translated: CASSGDRAYEQYF.

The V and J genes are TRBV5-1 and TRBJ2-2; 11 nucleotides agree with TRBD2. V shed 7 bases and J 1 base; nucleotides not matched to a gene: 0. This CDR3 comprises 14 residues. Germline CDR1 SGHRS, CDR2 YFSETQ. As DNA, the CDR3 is TGCGCCAGCGGACTAGCGGGGAACACCGGGGAGCTGTTTTTT. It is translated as CASGLAGNTGELFF.

Here the CDR3 DNA reads TGTGCCAGCAGTTCGACAGGTCGGGTCTACGAGCAGTACTTC. It is translated as CASSSTGRVYEQYF. The gene calls are TRBV28 and TRBJ2-7, with a possible D match to TRBD1 (6 bases). This CDR3 has 14 amino acids. Germline CDR1 reads MDHEN; CDR2 reads SYDVKM. Trimming took off 4 bases at V and 3 bases at J, with 13 bases between the two ends. Complete variable domain (other parts from reference TRBV28 and TRBJ2-7): DVKVTQSSRYLVKRTGEKVFLECVQDMDHENMFWYRQDPGLGLRLIYFSYDVKMKEKGDIPEGYSVSREKKERFSLILESASTNQTSMYLCASSSTGRVYEQYFGPGTRLTVT.

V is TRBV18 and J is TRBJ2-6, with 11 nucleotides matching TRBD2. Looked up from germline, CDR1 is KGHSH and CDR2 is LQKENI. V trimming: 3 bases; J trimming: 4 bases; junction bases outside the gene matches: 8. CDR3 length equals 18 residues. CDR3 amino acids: CASSPLAGGELGANVLTF. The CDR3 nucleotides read TGTGCCAGCTCACCCCTAGCGGGGGGTGAGTTAGGGGCCAACGTCCTGACTTTC.

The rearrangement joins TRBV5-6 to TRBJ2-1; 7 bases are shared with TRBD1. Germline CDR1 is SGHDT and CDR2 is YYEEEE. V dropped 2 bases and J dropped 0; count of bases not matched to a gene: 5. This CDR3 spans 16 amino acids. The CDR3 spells CASSFGYRGSYNEQFF. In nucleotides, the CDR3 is TGTGCCAGCAGCTTCGGTTACAGGGGCTCCTACAATGAGCAGTTCTTC.

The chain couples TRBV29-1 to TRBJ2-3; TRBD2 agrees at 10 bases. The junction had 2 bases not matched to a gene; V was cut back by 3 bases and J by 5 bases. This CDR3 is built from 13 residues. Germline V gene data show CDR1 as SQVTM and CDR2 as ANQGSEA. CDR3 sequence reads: CSVDRTSGDTQYF. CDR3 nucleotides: TGCAGCGTTGATCGGACTAGCGGAGATACGCAGTATTTT.

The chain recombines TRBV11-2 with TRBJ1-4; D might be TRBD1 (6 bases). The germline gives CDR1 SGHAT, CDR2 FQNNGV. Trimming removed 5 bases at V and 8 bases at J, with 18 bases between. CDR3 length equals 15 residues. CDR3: CASSPTGFRGEKLFF. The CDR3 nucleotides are TGTGCCAGCAGCCCAACAGGGTTTCGGGGAGAAAAACTGTTTTTT.

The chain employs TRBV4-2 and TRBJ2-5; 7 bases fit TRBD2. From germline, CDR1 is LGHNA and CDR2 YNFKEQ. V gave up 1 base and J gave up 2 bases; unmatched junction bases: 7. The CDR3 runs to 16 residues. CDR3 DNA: TGTGCCAGCAGCCAAGGGACGGGACTACTACAAGAGACCCAGTACTTC. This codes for CASSQGTGLLQETQYF.

CDR3 DNA: TGTGCCTGGAGTGTACATTTAGTTGGGACAGGGGCCCGATCTACTCATCAGCCCCAGCATTTT. It translates to CAWSVHLVGTGARSTHQPQHF. V usage is TRBV30 and J usage is TRBJ1-5; 10 nucleotides line up with TRBD1. V shed 0 bases and J 5 bases; nucleotides not matched to a gene: 22. Looked up from germline, CDR1 is GTSNPN and CDR2 is SVGIG (reference sequence). The CDR3 runs 21 residues. Together with reference TRBV30 and TRBJ1-5, the CDR3 gives the full variable domain: SQTIHQWPATLVQPVGSPLSLECTVEGTSNPNLYWYRQAAGRGLQLLFYSVGIGQISSEVPQNLSASRPQDRQFILSSKKLLLSDSGFYLCAWSVHLVGTGARSTHQPQHFGDGTRLSIL.

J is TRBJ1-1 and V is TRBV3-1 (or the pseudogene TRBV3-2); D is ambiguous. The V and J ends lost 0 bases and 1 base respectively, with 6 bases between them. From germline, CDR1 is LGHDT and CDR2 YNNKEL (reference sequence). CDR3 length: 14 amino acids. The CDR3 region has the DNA TGTGCCAGCAGCCAAGAGTCAGGGAACACTGAAGCTTTCTTT. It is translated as CASSQESGNTEAFF.